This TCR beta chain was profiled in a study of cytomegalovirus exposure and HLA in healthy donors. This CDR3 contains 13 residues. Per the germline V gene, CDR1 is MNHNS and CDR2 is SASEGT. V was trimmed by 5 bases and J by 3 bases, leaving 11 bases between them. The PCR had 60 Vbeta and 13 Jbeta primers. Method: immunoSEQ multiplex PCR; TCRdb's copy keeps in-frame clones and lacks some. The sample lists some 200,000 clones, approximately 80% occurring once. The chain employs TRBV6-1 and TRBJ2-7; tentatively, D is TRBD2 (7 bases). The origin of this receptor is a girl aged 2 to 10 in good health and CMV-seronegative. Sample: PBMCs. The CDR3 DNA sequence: TGTGCCAGCAGTAGCGGGACATACTACGAGCAGTACTTC. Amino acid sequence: CASSSGTYYEQYF.